The source of this T cell receptor (beta chain) is a study of blood T cell repertoires in COVID-19. Study-level background: Samples taken during acute and convalescent COVID-19 were collected in the United States, Italy and Spain. T cells, B-cell-depleted T cells, or PBMCs provided the cDNA or gDNA that served as material.

Enrollment of patients from Seattle took place during active infection, with longitudinal follow-up. As originally analysed: The assay estimated nucleated cells by amplifying reference gene primers. Method: immunoSEQ multiplex PCR; TCRdb's copy keeps in-frame clones and lacks some. V, J and clone size were drawn from that table, and D and trimming were deduced from the DNA. The sample holds roughly 150,000 clones; 60% to 85% are singletons and the top ten take around 8%. Trimming removed 5 bases at V and 3 bases at J, with 8 bases between. This CDR3 has 13 residues. Germline assignment: CDR1 LNHDA and CDR2 SQIVND (reference sequence).

Material: peripheral blood. The source of this sequence is a woman aged 60-75 years with COVID-19, enrolled during active disease. V usage is TRBV19 and J usage is TRBJ2-4; D might be TRBD2 (6 bases). The CDR3 nucleotides read TGTGCCAGTAGTTCGCGGGGCAAAAACATTCAGTACTTC. This sequence encodes CASSSRGKNIQYF.